This TCR beta chain was identified during a study of T cell responses to AZD1222 COVID-19 vaccine. This CDR3 is built from 12 residues. V was trimmed by 6 bases and J by 10 bases, leaving 16 bases between them. CDR1 and CDR2 from the germline V gene are SNHLY and FYNNEI. For this clone: Its antigen is as yet unknown.

Study outcomes and limitations: Donors, mostly white British, included more females; clonal diversity was possibly underestimated.

Here immunoSEQ multiplex PCR was the method, and the copy in TCRdb shows in-frame clones only, minus some. The sample has hundreds of thousands of clones; 90% to 95% are singletons. The sequence derives from an adult who received the AZD1222 COVID-19 vaccine. The specimen was peripheral blood, collected 28 days after the second AZD1222 dose. The gene calls are TRBV2 and TRBJ2-7; the D call may be TRBD1 or TRBD2 (5 bases each). As DNA, the CDR3 is TGTGCCAGCAGGGGGGAAGGGAGTAATCAGTACTTC. Its translation: CASRGEGSNQYF.